This passage covers 28 T cell receptor beta chains from one sample sequenced in a study of CD8 T cells in Susac syndrome. Reverse transcription used about 0.45 to 1 ug RNA and random hexamers. TCRdb reanalysed the immunoSEQ multiplex PCR reads using MiXCR and keeps one entry per CDR3 protein. The sample includes 150,000 to 200,000 distinct CDR3 sequences, 85% to 95% seen only once; the top ten take about 0.15%. Sequencing was done on a sample of CD8+ T cells from PBMCs. The receptors were sampled from a human donor with multiple sclerosis.

This rearrangement joins TRBV28 to TRBJ1-1, with a tentative D call TRBD1 (5 bases). There are 12 residues in the CDR3. V was shortened by 10 bases and J by 4 bases, with 13 bases between the two germline ends. Germline assignment: CDR1 MDHEN and CDR2 SYDVKM. CDR3 in DNA: TGTGCCATCGGGGGACCGGGCACTGAAGCTTTCTTT. Its translation: CAIGGPGTEAFF.

This clonotype was recorded once. The chain recombines TRBV6-5 with TRBJ2-7, with D hard to call. From germline, CDR1 is MNHEY and CDR2 SVGAGI. The germline V and J ends were trimmed by 2 bases and 5 bases, with 13 bases remaining between them. CDR3 length: 14 amino acids. The CDR3 sequence: CASSYGPGQDEQYF. CDR3 bases: TGTGCCAGCAGTTACGGCCCGGGCCAGGACGAGCAGTACTTC.

The chain couples TRBV14 to TRBJ2-7; D gene ambiguous. V was shortened by 2 bases and J by 0 bases, with 8 bases between the two germline ends. The CDR3 sequence is 14 residues long. Germline V gene lookup returns CDR1 SGHDN and CDR2 FVKESK. The chain's CDR3 is CASSQKGISYEQYF. The DNA of the CDR3 is TGTGCCAGCAGCCAAAAAGGGATCTCCTACGAGCAGTACTTC.

CDR3 nucleotides: TGTGCCAGCAGCTTAGTGGGACTTAAGCAGTACTTC. Its translation is CASSLVGLKQYF. The chain combines TRBV7-6 with TRBJ2-7; tentative D call: TRBD2 (6 bases). There are 12 residues in the CDR3. Deletions cut 1 base from V and 8 bases from J, with 9 bases between. Germline V gene data show CDR1 as SGHVS and CDR2 as FNYEAQ.

The rearrangement links TRBV6-5 to TRBJ1-2; perhaps TRBD1 as D (5 bases). From germline, CDR1 is MNHEY and CDR2 SVGAGI. Trimming shortened V by 5 bases and J by 5 bases, and 12 bases separated the two germline ends. The length of the CDR3 is 13 residues. CDR3 DNA sequence: TGTGCCAGCAGTCGGGGCCCCTCGTATGGCTACACCTTC. Residues: CASSRGPSYGYTF.

The chain recombines TRBV4-1 with TRBJ1-5, with D tentatively TRBD1 (5 bases). The V end was cut by 0 bases, the J end by 9 bases, with 12 bases between. There are 14 residues in the CDR3. Germline loops: CDR1 MGHRA, CDR2 YSYEKL. In nucleotides, the CDR3 is TGCGCCAGCAGCCAAGACAGGGCGGAGGGGCCCCAGCATTTT. Protein product: CASSQDRAEGPQHF.

The V gene is TRBV27, the J gene TRBJ2-7, with 8 bases matching TRBD2. Germline-derived CDR1 and CDR2 are MNHEY and SMNVEV (reference sequence). After removal of 5 bases from V and 0 bases from J, the junction contained 6 bases not matched to a gene. The CDR3 is made up of 15 amino acids. The CDR3 loop is CASSGLAGSSYEQYF. DNA for the CDR3: TGTGCCAGCAGTGGATTAGCGGGATCCTCCTACGAGCAGTACTTC.

The chain uses TRBV27 and TRBJ2-7, with 9 bases identical to TRBD2. V lost 6 bases to trimming and J lost 4 bases; unmatched junction nucleotides: 10. Germline V gives CDR1 MNHEY, CDR2 SMNVEV (reference sequence). This CDR3 is built from 15 residues. As DNA, the CDR3 is TGTGCCAGCAGCATAGAGGCGGGAGGGCGGTACGAGCAGTACTTC. It translates to CASSIEAGGRYEQYF.

The V gene is TRBV9, the J gene TRBJ2-3; 11 bases agree with TRBD2. The V segment lost 2 bases and the J segment 6 bases; nucleotides outside the gene matches: 5. This CDR3 has 15 amino acids. Germline CDR1 reads SGDLS; CDR2 reads YYNGEE. Here the CDR3 DNA reads TGTGCCAGCAGCGTTAGCGGGGGGGCGACCGATACGCAGTATTTT. Its protein is CASSVSGGATDTQYF.

The chain carries TRBV11-2 and TRBJ2-3; D not resolved. Trimming removed 5 bases from V and 7 bases from J, with 13 bases in between. Germline lookup yields CDR1 SGHAT and CDR2 FQNNGV. The CDR3 is 13 amino acids. The CDR3 DNA reads as TGTGCCAGCAGCCCCTACACTCGGCATACGCAGTATTTT. This gives the protein CASSPYTRHTQYF. The variable domain in full, with the rest retrieved from reference TRBV11-2 and TRBJ2-3, is EAGVAQSPRYKIIEKRQSVAFWCNPISGHATLYWYQQILGQGPKLLIQFQNNGVVDDSQLPKDRFSAERLKGVDSTLKIQPAKLEDSAVYLCASSPYTRHTQYFGPGTRLTVL.

This clonotype showed up just once. The chain has TRBV5-6 and TRBJ1-1; 8 nucleotides match TRBD1. This CDR3 is built from 15 residues. V gave up 0 bases and J gave up 4 bases; unmatched junction bases: 5. Germline CDR1 reads SGHDT; CDR2 reads YYEEEE. Here the CDR3 reads CASSLGQGSGTEAFF. The CDR3 DNA follows: TGTGCCAGCAGCTTGGGACAGGGGTCGGGCACTGAAGCTTTCTTT.

The chain employs TRBV4-1 and TRBJ2-5; a weak D match, TRBD2 (6 bases). CDR3 length: 15 amino acids. CDR1 is MGHRA, CDR2 YSYEKL, per germline. The ends were cut back, 4 bases at V and 4 bases at J, with 16 bases in the middle. CDR3 in amino acids: CASSPRGVGGETQYF. The DNA for the CDR3 is TGCGCCAGCAGCCCGCGAGGAGTCGGGGGAGAGACCCAGTACTTC.

This chain uses TRBV29-1 with TRBJ2-7, with TRBD2 matching over 10 bases. The ends lost 5 bases at V and 3 bases at J; junction bases unmatched: 7. Germline V gives CDR1 SQVTM, CDR2 ANQGSEA. This CDR3 has 14 amino acids. This CDR3 is CSVLRLAGDYEQYF. The CDR3 bases are TGCAGCGTTTTAAGGCTAGCGGGAGACTACGAGCAGTACTTC.

This chain uses TRBV12-3 or TRBV12-4 with TRBJ1-1; weak D call: TRBD1 (5 bases). The CDR3 is 13 amino acids. V was cut by 6 bases and J by 4 bases, with 12 bases left in between. CDR3 nucleotides: TGTGCCAGCAGCCCCGTGGGGGGCACTGAAGCTTTCTTT. Residues: CASSPVGGTEAFF.

The V and J genes are TRBV15 and TRBJ1-1; TRBD1 is a possible D gene (5 bases). CDR3 length: 15 residues. Per the germline V gene, CDR1 is LNHNV and CDR2 is YYDKDF (reference sequence). The V end was cut by 1 base, the J end by 0 bases, with 9 bases between. CDR3 coding DNA: TGTGCCACCAGCAGAGTGGGGCACATGAACACTGAAGCTTTCTTT. Its protein is CATSRVGHMNTEAFF.

This chain links TRBV7-9 with TRBJ2-1; a possible D gene is TRBD2 (5 bases). Between the trimmed V and J ends, which lost 1 base and 6 bases, there was a span of 13 bases. Germline lookup yields CDR1 SEHNR and CDR2 FQNEAQ (reference sequence). The CDR3 loop spans 15 amino acids. The CDR3 coding sequence is TGTGCCAGCAGCTTAGACGTTGGACTGTTCAATGAGCAGTTCTTC. It translates to CASSLDVGLFNEQFF.

The chain uses TRBV9 and TRBJ2-1; TRBD2 aligns across 10 bases. The DNA end is a closer match to TRBJ2-7, so the J assignment may be wrong. Germline CDR1 and CDR2: SGDLS and YYNGEE. The CDR3 covers 15 residues. CDR3 sequence reads: CASSVGGSGRYEQYF. The DNA of the CDR3 is TGTGCCAGCAGCGTAGGTGGTAGCGGGAGGTACGAGCAGTACTTC.

This clonotype was seen just once. V and J are TRBV7-9 and TRBJ1-4; D perhaps matches TRBD1 (5 bases). V dropped 4 bases and J dropped 0 bases, with 12 bases sitting between them. The germline gives CDR1 SEHNR, CDR2 FQNEAQ (reference sequence). This CDR3 contains 16 residues. The CDR3 DNA follows: TGTGCCAGCAGCTCCCCGGGACGGGCAACTAATGAAAAACTGTTTTTT. Translated, it gives CASSSPGRATNEKLFF.

V and J are TRBV29-1 and TRBJ2-1, with D perhaps matching TRBD1 (5 bases). Trimming cost V 4 bases and J 2 bases, with 9 bases left between them. From germline, CDR1 is SQVTM and CDR2 ANQGSEA. The CDR3 totals 13 residues. This chain's CDR3 is CSVVTGPYNEQFF. The CDR3 DNA is TGCAGCGTTGTCACAGGACCCTACAATGAGCAGTTCTTC.

The chain carries TRBV29-1 and TRBJ1-2; the D gene is possibly TRBD1 (5 bases). CDR3 size: 13 residues. In germline, CDR1 is SQVTM, CDR2 ANQGSEA. V lost 8 bases and J 8 bases, leaving 21 bases between the germline ends. The CDR3 loop reads CSIRDQTSGGYTF. Here the CDR3 DNA reads TGCAGCATCCGGGACCAAACATCCGGAGGCTACACCTTC. The complete variable domain, with remaining parts taken from reference TRBV29-1 and TRBJ1-2, reads SAVISQKPSRDICQRGTSLTIQCQVDSQVTMMFWYRQQPGQSLTLIATANQGSEATYESGFVIDKFPISRPNLTFSTLTVSNMSPEDSSIYLCSIRDQTSGGYTFGSGTRLTVV.

This clonotype was observed once. The V call is TRBV28, the J call TRBJ2-1; 11 nucleotides align to TRBD2. Per germline, CDR1 MDHEN and CDR2 SYDVKM. This CDR3 spans 16 amino acids. The J segment lost 8 bases and the V segment lost 3 bases, leaving 9 bases of the junction unmatched. For the CDR3, the DNA is TGTGCCAGCAGTTTCCTAGCGGGAGGAGATATCTATGAGCAGTTCTTC. Its protein product is CASSFLAGGDIYEQFF.

This sequence joins TRBV3-1 and TRBJ1-1; 7 bases agree with TRBD1. Germline CDR1 reads LGHDT; CDR2 reads YNNKEL (reference sequence). The V segment lost 4 bases and the J segment 10 bases; nucleotides outside the gene matches: 12. The CDR3 has 14 amino acids. CDR3 in amino acids: CASSPRTGGDGAFF. DNA of the CDR3: TGTGCCAGCAGCCCGCGGACAGGAGGGGACGGAGCTTTCTTT.

A few counts support this clonotype. The chain combines TRBV20-1 with TRBJ2-7, with TRBD2 as a possible D gene (6 bases). Trimming left V 3 bases short and J 0 bases short, with 9 bases between. CDR3 size: 13 residues. Germline V gives CDR1 DFQATT, CDR2 SNEGSKA (reference sequence). The CDR3 DNA follows: TGCAGTGCTAGGGCGGGGAGCTCCTACGAGCAGTACTTC. Its protein is CSARAGSSYEQYF.

J is TRBJ1-1 and V is TRBV12-3 or TRBV12-4, with 9 bases identical to TRBD1. CDR3 length: 14 residues. With 6 bases clipped from V and 4 bases from J, the junction kept 6 bases outside the gene matches. The CDR3 coding sequence is TGTGCCAGCAGCGGGACAGGGATCGGCACTGAAGCTTTCTTT. As protein: CASSGTGIGTEAFF.

The chain carries TRBV18 and TRBJ2-1; D not resolved. With 0 bases removed from V and 5 bases from J, the gap between germline ends came to 17 bases. Germline V gene lookup returns CDR1 KGHSH and CDR2 LQKENI. The length of the CDR3 is 17 residues. The CDR3 DNA sequence: TGTGCCAGCTCACCACCGGCTGGAGCACCCTTCAACAATGAGCAGTTCTTC. Translating it yields CASSPPAGAPFNNEQFF.

Details on this clonotype: This could be a read error, since a much larger clone is one nucleotide away. The chain couples TRBV27 to TRBJ2-2; no reliable D call. Trimming removed 8 bases from V and 3 bases from J, with 4 bases in between. CDR3 length equals 11 residues. CDR1 is MNHEY and CDR2 is SMNVEV in the germline V gene (reference sequence). For the CDR3, the DNA is TGTGCCAGCGGTTACACCGGGGAGCTGTTTTTT. Translated: CASGYTGELFF.

V gene TRBV12-3 or TRBV12-4 combines with J gene TRBJ2-1; possibly TRBD2 for D (6 bases). The CDR3 has 12 residues. V was cut by 5 bases and J by 8 bases, with 10 bases left in between. The CDR3 is CASSAGGDEQFF. Written as DNA, the CDR3 is TGTGCCAGCAGTGCCGGGGGTGATGAGCAGTTCTTC.

The V call is TRBV3-1, the J call TRBJ2-7, with 7 bases fitting TRBD2. The CDR3 consists of 16 residues. CDR1 is LGHDT, CDR2 YNNKEL, per germline (reference sequence). V dropped 4 bases and J dropped 6; count of bases not matched to a gene: 15. The CDR3 loop is CASSPVQGGRKGEQYF. The CDR3 DNA follows: TGTGCCAGCAGCCCGGTCCAGGGCGGGAGAAAGGGCGAGCAGTACTTC.